The 15 T cell receptor beta chains in this list originate from one sample, sequenced in a study of spatial heterogeneity in lung cancer. MiXCR, applied by TCRdb to the 5' RACE reads, yields one record per CDR3 protein. The table records roughly 10,000 distinct CDR3 sequences, roughly 6.3% of them present only once. Time point defined: sample taken at primary tumor resection. Whole RNA, which was extracted from tumor, nontumor lung tissue or frozen PBMC, was sequenced without any cell sorting. The specimen comprised PBMCs, sampled at surgery. These receptors all stem from a male donor with early-stage non-small cell lung cancer.

This clonotype was seen repeatedly, ten times or more. The library was designed around alpha chains, so this beta chain is a stray read whose abundance carries little weight. The chain is built from TRBV10-3 and TRBJ2-7; D may be TRBD2 (6 bases). This CDR3 has 17 residues. V was cut by 3 bases and J by 3 bases, with 21 bases left in between. CDR1 and CDR2 from the germline V gene are ENHRY and SYGVKD. CDR3 protein: CAISDALTRLGSYEQYF. The CDR3 DNA sequence: TGTGCCATCAGTGACGCCCTAACCCGACTCGGGAGCTACGAGCAGTACTTC.

This clonotype was counted ten times or more. The library was designed around alpha chains, so this beta chain is a stray read whose abundance carries little weight. The chain employs TRBV19 and TRBJ2-1; D possibly corresponds to TRBD1 (6 bases). This CDR3 is built from 15 residues. Trimming stripped 3 bases from V and 0 bases from J, with 9 bases between. The germline CDR1 and CDR2 sequences are LNHDA and SQIVND (reference sequence). CDR3 nucleotides: TGTGCCAGTAGTATCGCAGGGGCCTCCTACAATGAGCAGTTCTTC. It yields the protein CASSIAGASYNEQFF.

This clonotype has only a few counts. The size of this beta chain means little, since it is a stray read in a library made for alpha chains. The chain links TRBV7-2 to TRBJ1-3; D remains ambiguous. The CDR3 runs to 16 residues. Germline V CDR1 and CDR2: SGHTA, FQGNSA. V was pared by 5 bases and J by 0 bases, with 14 bases between. CDR3: CASSAGQIASGNTIYF. CDR3 DNA: TGTGCCAGCAGCGCCGGGCAGATCGCCTCTGGAAACACCATATATTTT.

This clonotype is termed medium-sized. The library was designed around alpha chains, so this beta chain is a stray read whose abundance carries little weight. The J gene is TRBJ1-5, the V gene TRBV28; D unclear. Germline V gene lookup returns CDR1 MDHEN and CDR2 SYDVKM. V was clipped by 1 base and J by 3 bases, with 7 bases between them. This CDR3 contains 14 residues. The CDR3 DNA sequence: TGTGCCAGCAGTTTATTCAGCAACAATCAGCCCCAGCATTTT. Translated, it gives CASSLFSNNQPQHF.

This clonotype was seen many times. A library prepared for alpha chains yielded this beta chain as an off-target read; its size is of little meaning. The rearrangement joins TRBV24-1 to TRBJ2-2; perhaps TRBD2 as D (7 bases). Germline CDR1 KGHDR, CDR2 SFDVKD. The CDR3 has 12 residues. Between the trimmed V and J ends, which lost 8 bases and 8 bases, there was a span of 11 bases. For the CDR3, the DNA is TGTGCCACCAACGGGGGGCGAGGGGAGCTGTTTTTT. Amino acid sequence: CATNGGRGELFF.

To note about this clonotype: This beta chain is off target for a library built for alpha chains, so its abundance means little. V usage is TRBV5-1 and J usage is TRBJ1-1; D not certain. The length of the CDR3 is 15 residues. Trimming pared 0 bases from V and 1 base from J, leaving 10 bases between. CDR1 is SGHRS and CDR2 is YFSETQ in the germline V gene. CDR3 nucleotide sequence: TGCGCCAGCAGCTTGGAGCCCAGATCGAACACTGAAGCTTTCTTT. It translates to CASSLEPRSNTEAFF.

This clonotype has ten or more counts. This beta chain turned up in a library designed for alpha chains; as an off-target read, its abundance says little. The chain links TRBV9 to TRBJ2-1, with TRBD1 matching 7 bases. The junction had 7 bases not matched to a gene; V was cut back by 4 bases and J by 3 bases. CDR1 is SGDLS and CDR2 is YYNGEE in the germline V gene. The CDR3 consists of 15 residues. The CDR3 protein is CASSPRTGNYNEQFF. DNA for the CDR3: TGTGCCAGCAGCCCAAGGACAGGAAACTACAATGAGCAGTTCTTC. The variable domain in full, completed from reference TRBV9 and TRBJ2-1, reads DSGVTQTPKHLITATGQRVTLRCSPRSGDLSVYWYQQSLDQGLQFLIQYYNGEERAKGNILERFSAQQFPDLHSELNLSSLELGDSALYFCASSPRTGNYNEQFFGPGTRLTVL.

A word on this clonotype: As an off-target read in a library built for alpha chains, this beta chain has a frequency of little significance. This rearrangement joins TRBV25-1 to TRBJ2-5; tentative D call: TRBD1 (6 bases). CDR1 and CDR2 (germline): MGHDK, SYGVNS. The CDR3 extends over 13 amino acids. V lost 10 bases and J 1 base, leaving 13 bases between the germline ends. The CDR3 loop reads CATLSTGQETQYF. The DNA of the CDR3 is TGTGCCACGCTATCGACAGGCCAAGAGACCCAGTACTTC.

A note on this clonotype: Since the library was made to target alpha chains, this beta chain is a stray read and its abundance is not meaningful. The chain joins TRBV6-1 to TRBJ2-2; 10 bases line up with TRBD1. Trimming removed 10 bases from V and 6 bases from J; junction bases left unmatched: 14. CDR3 length: 16 amino acids. Germline assignment: CDR1 MNHNS and CDR2 SASEGT. The CDR3, as DNA: TGTGCCATCCAAGGGCCGGGACAGGGGTCTCCCGGGGAGCTGTTTTTT. Translating gives CAIQGPGQGSPGELFF.

In this sample, this clonotype turned up many times. As an off-target read in a library built for alpha chains, this beta chain has a frequency of little significance. The V call is TRBV7-2, the J call TRBJ1-1, with D possibly matching TRBD1 (6 bases). There are 16 residues in the CDR3. Germline V lookup: CDR1 SGHTA, CDR2 FQGNSA. The germline V and J ends were trimmed by 4 bases and 4 bases, with 19 bases remaining between them. CDR3 bases: TGTGCCAGCAGCTCGACTCGGGACATTGGGGGCACTGAAGCTTTCTTT. Translated, it gives CASSSTRDIGGTEAFF.

This clonotype was counted at least ten times. This beta chain is a stray read from a library made for alpha chains; its abundance is not meaningful. The chain combines TRBV28 with TRBJ2-2, with TRBD2 matching over 11 bases. The germline gives CDR1 MDHEN, CDR2 SYDVKM. After removal of 7 bases from V and 5 bases from J, the junction contained 6 bases not matched to a gene. The CDR3 spans 15 residues. The CDR3: CASKLGLAVTGELFF. The DNA of the CDR3 is TGTGCCAGCAAACTGGGACTAGCGGTGACCGGGGAGCTGTTTTTT.

This clonotype was observed a few times. This beta chain is an unintended read in a library built for alpha chains; its size means little. The V gene is TRBV5-5, the J gene TRBJ2-7; the match to TRBD1 covers 11 bases. Germline V gene lookup returns CDR1 SGHKS and CDR2 YYEKEE (reference sequence). The V and J ends lost 4 bases and 5 bases, in that order; junction bases with no gene match: 8. The CDR3 is made up of 15 amino acids. CDR3 amino acids: CASSPGQGAYHEQYF. The DNA for the CDR3 is TGTGCCAGCAGCCCTGGACAGGGGGCTTACCACGAGCAGTACTTC.

This clonotype was detected ten times or more. Because this beta chain is a stray read in a library intended to capture alpha chains, its abundance should not be given much weight. The chain links TRBV7-2 to TRBJ2-1; 10 nucleotides agree with TRBD2. The germline gives CDR1 SGHTA, CDR2 FQGNSA. CDR3 size: 15 residues. Unmatched junction bases numbered 6, after V lost 3 bases and J lost 7 bases. The CDR3 DNA follows: TGTGCCAGCAGCTTCTCTAGCGGGGGAGGTAATGAGCAGTTCTTC. This translates into CASSFSSGGGNEQFF.

This clonotype is medium-sized within its sample. This beta chain is a stray read from a library made for alpha chains; its abundance is not meaningful. The chain has TRBV4-1 and TRBJ2-1; 12 bases match TRBD2. V was clipped by 2 bases and J by 7 bases; unmatched bases: 3. The CDR3 has 15 amino acids. Germline assignment: CDR1 MGHRA and CDR2 YSYEKL. CDR3 sequence: CASSQRLAGGNEQFF. For the CDR3, the DNA is TGCGCCAGCAGCCAACGGCTAGCGGGAGGGAATGAGCAGTTCTTC.

Notes on this clonotype: This beta chain is an unintended read in a library built for alpha chains; its size means little. The chain is built from TRBV7-2 and TRBJ2-7, with 8 bases fitting TRBD2. CDR1 is SGHTA, CDR2 FQGNSA, per germline. There are 14 residues in the CDR3. The V segment lost 2 bases and the J segment 5 bases; nucleotides outside the gene matches: 5. The CDR3 bases are TGTGCCAGCAGCTTAACGGGAGGGCCCCACGAGCAGTACTTC. Its protein product is CASSLTGGPHEQYF.